The rows below give T cell receptor beta chains drawn from one sample of a study of post-analysis software for immune sequencing data. TCRdb re-called the PCR reads with MiXCR, one entry per CDR3 protein. The profile shows 350,000 to 450,000 distinct CDR3 sequences, 30% to 45% of them singletons. The sequencing input was blood. All receptors derive from a girl aged 2-10 years with multiple sclerosis. Both conserved end residues are part of each CDR3. The D gene is left open where the match is weak. The listing skips clone size in some rows; elsewhere it reads once, few, many or a size class.

>TRBV18|TRBD1|TRBJ1-5|-
CASTTGTGNQPQHF
TGTGCCAGCACAACCGGGACAGGCAATCAGCCCCAGCATTTT
>TRBV28|-|TRBJ2-5|-
CASSLFGHTTQETQYF
TGTGCCAGCAGTTTATTCGGACATACCACCCAAGAGACCCAGTACTTC
>TRBV20-1|-|TRBJ2-5|few
CSASRTTQYF
TGCAGTGCTAGCCGTACGACCCAGTACTTC
>TRBV29-1|-|TRBJ1-1|-
CSGRGGLDTEAFF
TGCAGCGGCCGCGGGGGTTTAGACACTGAAGCTTTCTTT
>TRBV19|-|TRBJ2-1|few
CASSISPALTYNEQFF
TGTGCCAGTAGTATATCCCCTGCTTTAACCTACAATGAGCAGTTCTTC
>TRBV12-3/TRBV12-4|TRBD1|TRBJ2-6|-
CASSFPQGAVGANVLTF
TGTGCCAGCAGTTTTCCGCAGGGGGCGGTAGGGGCCAACGTCCTGACTTTC
>TRBV20-1|TRBD2|TRBJ2-4|-
CSAMEPGTSYIQYF
TGCAGTGCTATGGAACCCGGGACTAGCTACATTCAGTACTTC
>TRBV10-3|TRBD1|TRBJ1-2|many
CAISDRDRGYGYTF
TGTGCCATCAGTGACCGGGACAGGGGATATGGCTACACCTTC
>TRBV27|TRBD2|TRBJ2-7|-
CASSLGREGEQYF
TGTGCCAGCAGTTTAGGCAGGGAGGGGGAGCAGTACTTC
>TRBV7-2|-|TRBJ2-4|-
CASSPPPGEQYF
TGTGCCAGCAGCCCCCCCCCGGGAGAGCAGTACTTC
>TRBV6-6|-|TRBJ2-5|-
CASSPGPGQETQYF
TGTGCCAGCAGCCCCGGGCCAGGCCAAGAGACCCAGTACTTC
>TRBV27|TRBD1|TRBJ1-1|-
CVSSPNRRQGGAVTEAFF
TGTGTCAGCAGTCCCAATCGACGACAGGGCGGCGCTGTGACTGAAGCTTTCTTT
>TRBV2|TRBD2|TRBJ2-3|few
CASRTNSGGTDTQYF
TGTGCCAGCAGGACAAATAGCGGGGGCACAGATACGCAGTATTTT
>TRBV5-5|-|TRBJ1-1|-
CASSFWVGGATEAFF
TGTGCCAGCAGCTTCTGGGTAGGAGGGGCCACTGAAGCTTTCTTT
>TRBV14|-|TRBJ2-1|-
CASSQFPPGGSYNEQFF
TGTGCCAGCAGCCAATTCCCCCCCGGGGGCTCCTACAATGAGCAGTTCTTC
>TRBV27|TRBD1|TRBJ2-1|-
CASINFGGQGISNEQFF
TGTGCCAGCATCAACTTTGGGGGACAGGGCATTTCGAATGAGCAGTTCTTC
>TRBV15|TRBD2|TRBJ2-3|-
CATSRDSSGRRLDTQYF
TGTGCCACCAGCAGAGATAGTAGCGGGAGAAGACTAGATACGCAGTATTTT
>TRBV4-2|TRBD1|TRBJ1-2|-
CASSPAGTGGIGGYTF
TGTGCCAGCAGCCCCGCTGGGACAGGGGGAATCGGTGGCTACACCTTC
>TRBV10-3|TRBD2|TRBJ2-1|many
CAISELAVPDYNEQFF
TGTGCCATCAGTGAACTAGCGGTACCGGACTACAATGAGCAGTTCTTC
>TRBV6-1|TRBD2|TRBJ2-4|-
CASSPGLAGAVSKNIQYF
TGTGCCAGCAGTCCCGGACTAGCGGGAGCAGTCTCCAAAAACATTCAGTACTTC
>TRBV7-9|-|TRBJ1-5|-
CASGPERNQPQHF
TGTGCCAGCGGCCCCGAACGCAATCAGCCCCAGCATTTT
>TRBV7-9|TRBD1|TRBJ1-1|few
CASSLSRDRGNTEAFF
TGTGCCAGCAGCCTGTCCCGGGACAGGGGAAACACTGAAGCTTTCTTT
>TRBV7-8|-|TRBJ1-5|-
CASSLTGSTRYSNQPQHF
TGTGCCAGCAGCCTTACCGGGTCTACGAGATATAGCAATCAGCCCCAGCATTTT
>TRBV5-1|-|TRBJ2-7|few
CASSLYLATVQYF
TGCGCCAGCAGCTTGTATCTAGCGACTGTGCAGTACTTC
>TRBV28|-|TRBJ2-2|-
CASSFYGTASGELFF
TGTGCCAGCAGTTTTTACGGGACCGCATCCGGGGAGCTGTTTTTT
>TRBV20-1|-|TRBJ2-4|-
CSASIKNIQYF
TGCAGTGCTAGTATCAAAAACATTCAGTACTTC
>TRBV6-5|-|TRBJ2-1|-
CASRLVGGASNEQFF
TGTGCCAGCAGATTAGTCGGGGGAGCTTCCAATGAGCAGTTCTTC
>TRBV28|TRBD1|TRBJ1-2|-
CASQPSTPAAQGADYGYTF
TGTGCCAGTCAACCATCCACTCCAGCCGCACAGGGGGCTGACTATGGCTACACCTTC
>TRBV28|-|TRBJ2-1|once
CAGSLSGILANEQFF
TGTGCCGGCAGTTTATCGGGAATACTAGCAAATGAGCAGTTCTTC
>TRBV28|-|TRBJ2-7|few
CASSLSQQQGYEQYF
TGTGCCAGCAGTCTGTCACAACAACAGGGCTACGAGCAGTACTTC
>TRBV6-5|TRBD2|TRBJ2-1|-
CASSLSAGLVWEQFF
TGTGCCAGCAGTTTATCAGCGGGGCTGGTATGGGAGCAGTTCTTC
>TRBV7-2|-|TRBJ2-7|-
CASSLVFGFPGGEQYF
TGTGCCAGCAGCTTAGTGTTCGGGTTTCCAGGCGGCGAGCAGTACTTC
>TRBV5-1|-|TRBJ2-1|many
CASSIPAGYNEQFF
TGCGCCAGCAGCATACCTGCAGGGTACAATGAGCAGTTCTTC
>TRBV28|TRBD1|TRBJ2-7|-
CASSFSQGAEQYF
TGTGCCAGCAGTTTTAGTCAGGGGGCGGAGCAGTACTTC
>TRBV21-1|-|TRBJ2-7|once
CASITRASAGYEQYF
TGTGCCAGCATCACGAGGGCTAGCGCCGGCTACGAGCAGTACTTC
>TRBV29-1|-|TRBJ2-7|few
CSVEDHQVYEQYF
TGCAGCGTTGAAGATCATCAGGTCTACGAGCAGTACTTC
>TRBV6-2/TRBV6-3|-|TRBJ1-1|-
CASSYWANTEAFF
TGTGCCAGCAGTTACTGGGCGAACACTGAAGCTTTCTTT
>TRBV12-3/TRBV12-4|TRBD1|TRBJ2-1|many
CASSPTGGNYNEQFF
TGTGCCAGCAGCCCTACAGGGGGCAACTACAATGAGCAGTTCTTC
>TRBV4-1|-|TRBJ2-7|few
CASSPYNRGRGLEQYF
TGCGCCAGCAGCCCCTACAACAGGGGAAGGGGACTCGAGCAGTACTTC
>TRBV7-2|TRBD2|TRBJ2-7|few
CASEGLGPYEQYF
TGTGCCAGCGAAGGACTAGGCCCCTACGAGCAGTACTTC
>TRBV2|-|TRBJ1-2|few
CASKPTGYSNYGYTF
TGTGCCAGCAAGCCGACAGGATACTCTAACTATGGCTACACCTTC
>TRBV7-2|-|TRBJ2-4|few
CASSASEAKNIQYF
TGTGCCAGCAGCGCTTCGGAGGCCAAAAACATTCAGTACTTC
>TRBV12-3/TRBV12-4|-|TRBJ2-5|few
CASSLADSQETQYF
TGTGCCAGCAGTTTAGCGGACAGCCAAGAGACCCAGTACTTC
>TRBV12-3/TRBV12-4|-|TRBJ2-7|few
CASSFRLASAYEQYF
TGTGCCAGCAGTTTTAGGCTAGCGAGCGCCTACGAGCAGTACTTC